Each of the 16 T cell receptor beta chains below was sequenced from the same sample in a study of cytomegalovirus exposure and HLA in healthy donors. Researchers ran the PCR with 60 Vbeta and 13 Jbeta primers. Sequenced by immunoSEQ multiplex PCR; TCRdb stores in-frame clones only, minus some. The top ten clones hold about 1.4% of a sample with over 150,000 clones, less than 85% of them seen once. The sample comprised PBMCs. The receptors here all came from a girl between 10 and 17 years old in good health and CMV-seropositive.

The chain links TRBV6-4 to TRBJ1-1; 8 nucleotides align to TRBD1. The CDR3 extends over 11 amino acids. V shed 7 bases and J 8 bases; nucleotides not matched to a gene: 3. Per the germline V gene, CDR1 is MRHNA and CDR2 is SNTAGT. CDR3 sequence: CASNRTGEAFF. In DNA form, the CDR3 reads TGTGCCAGCAACCGGACAGGGGAAGCTTTCTTT.

The rearrangement joins TRBV7-2 to TRBJ2-5; TRBD2 matches 11 bases. With 5 bases clipped from V and 2 bases from J, the junction kept 16 bases outside the gene matches. Germline V gene sequence: CDR1 SGHTA, CDR2 FQGNSA. There are 19 residues in the CDR3. The CDR3, as DNA: TGTGCCAGCAGCCGAACTAGCGGGGGTTACACCGGGGGACAAGAGACCCAGTACTTC. Translation gives CASSRTSGGYTGGQETQYF.

The gene calls are TRBV30 and TRBJ2-2; 8 bases are a match to TRBD1. Germline CDR1 and CDR2: GTSNPN and SVGIG (reference sequence). The V gene end was trimmed by 2 bases and the J gene end by 7 bases; junction bases not matched to a gene: 3. This CDR3 has 13 amino acids. CDR3 DNA sequence: TGTGCCTGGAGTCCAGGGGGCGGCGGGGAGCTGTTTTTT. Protein product: CAWSPGGGGELFF.

V usage is TRBV5-1 and J usage is TRBJ2-7, with a weak D call TRBD1 (6 bases). The CDR3 loop spans 14 amino acids. The V and J ends lost 1 base and 3 bases respectively, with 11 bases between them. Germline CDR1 and CDR2: SGHRS and YFSETQ. The CDR3 loop is CASSLRGFDYEQYF. For the CDR3, the DNA is TGCGCCAGCAGCTTGAGGGGGTTCGACTACGAGCAGTACTTC.

The chain carries TRBV7-2 and TRBJ1-1; weak D call: TRBD1 (6 bases). Germline CDR1 reads SGHTA; CDR2 reads FQGNSA. The CDR3 spans 14 residues. Trimming took 5 bases from V and 5 from J, leaving 15 bases between them. CDR3 amino acids: CASSTTIQGTEAFF. The CDR3 DNA reads TGTGCCAGCAGCACGACCATCCAGGGGACTGAAGCTTTCTTT.

The V and J genes are TRBV21-1 and TRBJ2-3; TRBD1 is taken as the D call from the table, unchecked against the DNA. TRBV21-1 is shown as a pseudogene. This CDR3 comprises 17 residues. CDR3 bases: TGTGCCAGCAGCAAGGCCTCCAGACGGACAGCCACAGATACGCAGTATTTT. Its protein is CASSKASRRTATDTQYF.

The genes are TRBV7-9 and TRBJ2-2, with D hard to call. This CDR3 has 13 amino acids. Germline CDR1 is SEHNR and CDR2 is FQNEAQ (reference sequence). V was clipped by 5 bases and J by 6 bases, with 10 bases between them. CDR3 region: CASSPTSPGELFF. The CDR3 region has the DNA TGTGCCAGCAGCCCAACTTCCCCCGGGGAGCTGTTTTTT.

The CDR3 coding sequence is TGTGCCAGCAGCCTATATAACCAGGGTTCTAATGAAAAACTGTTTTTT. Protein product: CASSLYNQGSNEKLFF. V usage is TRBV5-8 and J usage is TRBJ1-4, with D possibly TRBD1 on 5 matching bases. Per the germline V gene, CDR1 is SGHTS and CDR2 is YDEGEE. Trimming removed 4 bases from V and 3 bases from J, with 16 bases in between. The CDR3 loop spans 16 amino acids.

This clone was seen a handful of times. The rearrangement links TRBV5-1 to TRBJ1-4, with D possibly TRBD1 on 5 matching bases. V lost 2 bases and J 10 bases, leaving 18 bases between the germline ends. Germline values: CDR1 SGHRS, CDR2 YFSETQ. This CDR3 contains 15 residues. The CDR3, as DNA: TGCGCCAGCAGCTTTTTCTCAGACAGAGGTACAAAACTGTTTTTT. This codes for CASSFFSDRGTKLFF. The full variable domain, rest sourced from reference TRBV5-1 and TRBJ1-4, is KAGVTQTPRYLIKTRGQQVTLSCSPISGHRSVSWYQQTPGQGLQFLFEYFSETQRNKGNFPGRFSGRQFSNSRSEMNVSTLELGDSALYLCASSFFSDRGTKLFFGSGTQLSVL.

The V gene is TRBV4-1, the J gene TRBJ2-5; the D is unclear. The germline V and J ends were trimmed by 1 base and 0 bases, with 3 bases remaining between them. This CDR3 has 13 amino acids. The germline gives CDR1 MGHRA, CDR2 YSYEKL. CDR3 loop: CASSQANQETQYF. The CDR3, as DNA: TGCGCCAGCAGCCAAGCAAACCAAGAGACCCAGTACTTC.

The V call is TRBV2, the J call TRBJ2-7; unclear D gene. The V and J ends lost 3 bases and 3 bases respectively, with 6 bases between them. The CDR3 consists of 12 residues. CDR1 SNHLY and CDR2 FYNNEI come from the germline V gene. CDR3 coding DNA: TGTGCCAGCAGTGATGGCAACTACGAGCAGTACTTC. Its translation: CASSDGNYEQYF.

The chain couples TRBV4-1 to TRBJ1-4, with D possibly TRBD1 on 5 matching bases. Germline values: CDR1 MGHRA, CDR2 YSYEKL. This CDR3 region has 18 residues. V was trimmed by 5 bases and J by 0 bases, leaving 19 bases between them. Here the CDR3 reads CASSDKGLRGTTNEKLFF. The CDR3 DNA reads as TGCGCCAGCAGCGACAAGGGACTACGTGGGACAACTAATGAAAAACTGTTTTTT.

The genes are TRBV6-1 and TRBJ1-4; D not certain. CDR3 length: 13 residues. Trimming removed 6 bases at V and 7 bases at J, with 12 bases between. Germline assignment: CDR1 MNHNS and CDR2 SASEGT. The DNA of the CDR3 is TGTGCCAGCAGCGCGGGGTTCTCTGAAAAACTGTTTTTT. It translates to CASSAGFSEKLFF.

V usage is TRBV5-6 and J usage is TRBJ2-1, with D hard to call. This CDR3 region has 15 residues. The V end was cut by 4 bases, the J end by 2 bases, with 13 bases between. Germline V gives CDR1 SGHDT, CDR2 YYEEEE. The CDR3 sequence: CASSGRLSTYNEQFF. The CDR3 nucleotides read TGTGCCAGCAGCGGCCGACTCTCGACCTACAATGAGCAGTTCTTC. Looking up the rest from reference TRBV5-6 and TRBJ2-1 gives the full variable domain: DAGVTQSPTHLIKTRGQQVTLRCSPKSGHDTVSWYQQALGQGPQFIFQYYEEEERQRGNFPDRFSGHQFPNYSSELNVNALLLGDSALYLCASSGRLSTYNEQFFGPGTRLTVL.

This clone has just a few counts. The CDR3 spells CASSYAPTEDQPQHF. In DNA, the CDR3 is TGTGCCAGCAGTTACGCCCCTACAGAAGATCAGCCCCAGCATTTT. The chain uses TRBV6-5 and TRBJ1-5; D is undetermined. The CDR3 is made up of 15 amino acids. Trimming removed 2 bases from V and 5 bases from J, with 13 bases in between. Germline V gene data show CDR1 as MNHEY and CDR2 as SVGAGI.

J is TRBJ1-6 and V is TRBV18, with TRBD1 matching 10 bases. The CDR3 consists of 14 residues. CDR1 and CDR2 (germline): KGHSH, LQKENI. With 2 bases clipped from V and 8 bases from J, the junction kept 0 bases outside the gene matches. The DNA of the CDR3 is TGTGCCAGCTCACCAGGGACAGGGGATTCACCCCTCCACTTT. Translating it yields CASSPGTGDSPLHF.